The 24 T cell receptor beta chains listed next were all sequenced from one sample in a study of low-dose radiotherapy and immunotherapy resistance in tumors. With TRAV- and TRBV-specific primers, first-strand cDNA was made, covering the alpha and beta chains. Amplification, which lasted 20 PCR cycles, used a constant-region primer and V-primer adapter to amplify TCRs. Each CDR3 protein is one row after TCRdb ran MiXCR on the reads. The repertoire has tens of thousands of distinct CDR3 sequences, 20% to 25% of them found once; the top ten carry 9.5% to 15%. Specified time point: after trial treatment. Treatment defined: LDRT plus nivolumab, ipilimumab, low-dose cyclophosphamide and aspirin (RACIN trial). Sequencing used PBMCs, obtained after low-dose radiotherapy plus immunotherapy. The receptors come from a female donor with ovarian cancer.

This clonotype was seen many times. The V gene is TRBV4-1, the J gene TRBJ2-6; no reliable D call. Germline CDR1 reads MGHRA; CDR2 reads YSYEKL. The V end lost 2 bases, the J end lost 0 bases, and 8 bases lay between the germline ends. The CDR3 extends over 16 amino acids. The CDR3 protein is CASSQLRSSGANVLTF. In nucleotides, the CDR3 is TGCGCCAGCAGCCAACTTCGGAGCTCTGGGGCCAACGTCCTGACTTTC.

This clonotype has at least ten counts. The genes are TRBV5-1 and TRBJ2-3, with a possible D match to TRBD1 (5 bases). CDR1 is SGHRS, CDR2 YFSETQ, per germline. The CDR3 extends over 14 amino acids. Deletions cut 0 bases from V and 4 bases from J, with 9 bases between. The CDR3: CASSLAQGADTQYF. The DNA for the CDR3 is TGCGCCAGCAGCTTGGCCCAGGGCGCAGATACGCAGTATTTT.

The J gene is TRBJ2-7, the V gene TRBV7-2; 10 bases align to TRBD2. CDR3 size: 16 residues. The germline V gene has CDR1 SGHTA and CDR2 FQGNSA. With V trimmed by 5 bases and J by 7 bases, 14 bases remained unmatched. The DNA for the CDR3 is TGTGCCAGCAGCCCGCTACTAGCGGGACAGACAGGGGAGCAGTACTTC. It specifies CASSPLLAGQTGEQYF. Complete variable domain (other parts from reference TRBV7-2 and TRBJ2-7): GAGVSQSPSNKVTEKGKDVELRCDPISGHTALYWYRQSLGQGLEFLIYFQGNSAPDKSGLPSDRFSAERTGGSVSTLTIQRTQQEDSAVYLCASSPLLAGQTGEQYFGPGTRLTVT.

Ten or more counts support this clonotype. The chain recombines TRBV18 with TRBJ1-1, with 8 bases identical to TRBD1. The CDR3 contains 14 residues. Germline-derived CDR1 and CDR2 are KGHSH and LQKENI. Trimming cost V 5 bases and J 6 bases; bases outside gene matches: 8. The CDR3, as DNA: TGTGCCAGCTCAACTCGACAGGGGTCGCCTGAAGCTTTCTTT. As protein: CASSTRQGSPEAFF.

Points on this clonotype: This sequence may be a read error, since a much larger clone differs from it by one base. V is TRBV15 and J is TRBJ2-6; perhaps D is TRBD1 or TRBD2 (5 bases each). Germline values: CDR1 LNHNV, CDR2 YYDKDF (reference sequence). This CDR3 contains 16 residues. The CDR3 spells CVTSRVGGAGANVLTF. The CDR3 bases are TGTGTCACCAGCAGGGTTGGGGGAGCGGGGGCCAACGTCCTGACTTTC.

Regarding this clonotype: A read error may explain this, as a much larger clone is one base away. The rearrangement uses TRBV7-2 and TRBJ2-7; D call uncertain. The germline V gene has CDR1 SGHTA and CDR2 FQGNSA. The CDR3 runs to 14 residues. The CDR3 sequence: CASSRDGASYEQCF. The CDR3 DNA is TGTGCCAGCAGCAGGGATGGCGCCTCCTACGAGCAGTGCTTC.

This clonotype was seen repeatedly, ten times or more. The chain links TRBV7-8 to TRBJ2-1; D gene ambiguous. Per the germline V gene, CDR1 is SGHVS and CDR2 is FQNEAQ. This CDR3 comprises 12 residues. Trimming stripped 3 bases from V and 9 bases from J, with 9 bases between. Here the CDR3 reads CASSFMGGEQFF. CDR3 DNA: TGTGCCAGCAGCTTCATGGGCGGTGAGCAGTTCTTC. Full variable domain (outside the CDR3, taken from reference TRBV7-8 and TRBJ2-1): GAGVSQSPRYKVAKRGQDVALRCDPISGHVSLFWYQQALGQGPEFLTYFQNEAQLDKSGLPSDRFFAERPEGSVSTLKIQRTQQEDSAVYLCASSFMGGEQFFGPGTRLTVL.

This clonotype was seen at least ten times. This chain joins TRBV6-6 and TRBJ1-5; tentative D call: TRBD1 (5 bases). V lost 2 bases and J lost 6, with 11 bases in between. There are 14 residues in the CDR3. Germline V gene lookup returns CDR1 MNHNY and CDR2 SVGAGI (reference sequence). The CDR3 region is CASSYGGRGQPQHF. The CDR3 bases are TGTGCCAGCAGTTACGGGGGGAGGGGTCAGCCCCAGCATTTT.

This clonotype turned up a few times. This rearrangement joins TRBV7-9 to TRBJ1-3; D gene unclear. There are 14 residues in the CDR3. V was pared by 2 bases and J by 4 bases, with 9 bases between. Per the germline V gene, CDR1 is SEHNR and CDR2 is FQNEAQ (reference sequence). CDR3 region: CASSLTLSGNTIYF. CDR3 in DNA: TGTGCCAGCAGCTTAACCCTGTCAGGAAACACCATATATTTT.

Many counts were recorded for this clonotype. V usage is TRBV7-2 and J usage is TRBJ2-7; TRBD1 might be the D (6 bases). The CDR3 contains 14 residues. Germline-derived CDR1 and CDR2 are SGHTA and FQGNSA. Trimming pared 2 bases from V and 3 bases from J, leaving 11 bases between. Written as DNA, the CDR3 is TGTGCCAGCAGCTTACGGACAGCGTACTACGAGCAGTACTTC. Residues: CASSLRTAYYEQYF.

Regarding this clonotype: With a far larger clone one base away, a read error is the likely cause. The chain joins TRBV28 to TRBJ2-1, with D perhaps given as TRBD1 or TRBD2 (7 bases each). This CDR3 is built from 12 residues. Germline assignment: CDR1 MDHEN and CDR2 SYDVKM. This CDR3 is CGTAARGGEQFF. In DNA, the CDR3 is TGTGGCACCGCGGCCAGGGGGGGAGAGCAGTTCTTC.

This clonotype was recorded a few times. A single base is all that separates this from a far larger clone, so a read error is likely. The rearrangement links TRBV6-6 to TRBJ1-5; a possible D gene is TRBD1 (6 bases). The V gene lost 4 bases and the J gene lost 1 base, with 11 bases spanning the gap. Germline CDR1 reads MNHNY; CDR2 reads SVGAGI (reference sequence). This CDR3 spans 15 amino acids. CDR3 sequence (DNA): TGTGCCAGCAGTTCCCGGGGGCGGAGCAATCAGCCCCAGCATTTT. Translation gives CASSSRGRSNQPQHF.

This clonotype was found many times. The CDR3 loop reads CASSLAGPTEAFF. As DNA, the CDR3 is TGTGCCAGCAGCTTAGCTGGACCGACTGAAGCTTTCTTT. V is TRBV11-2 and J is TRBJ1-1; D ambiguous. From germline, CDR1 is SGHAT and CDR2 FQNNGV. Trimming stripped 1 base from V and 5 bases from J, with 8 bases between. This CDR3 has 13 amino acids.

There are many counts of this clonotype. The V call is TRBV25-1, the J call TRBJ2-1; D not certain. The V end was cut by 6 bases, the J end by 4 bases, with 10 bases between. From germline, CDR1 is MGHDK and CDR2 SYGVNS. The CDR3 is made up of 13 amino acids. This CDR3 reads CASSTRSYNEQFF. For the CDR3, the DNA is TGTGCCAGCAGCACTCGGAGTTACAATGAGCAGTTCTTC.

The table lists this clonotype with many counts. The genes are TRBV15 and TRBJ2-1; 7 bases fit TRBD2. CDR1 and CDR2 from the germline V gene are LNHNV and YYDKDF (reference sequence). CDR3 length: 16 residues. V lost 5 bases to trimming and J lost 9 bases; unmatched junction nucleotides: 16. The CDR3: CATSDGGSGAWGEQFF. Here the CDR3 DNA reads TGTGCCACCAGCGACGGGGGAAGCGGGGCTTGGGGTGAGCAGTTCTTC.

This clonotype was counted at least ten times. The genes are TRBV29-1 and TRBJ2-2; possibly TRBD2 for D (5 bases). The CDR3 is 14 residues long. Deletions cut 0 bases from V and 6 bases from J, with 11 bases between. CDR1 is SQVTM and CDR2 is ANQGSEA in the germline V gene. The CDR3 DNA follows: TGCAGCGTTGAAGACCCGGGGAAGGCCGGGGAGCTGTTTTTT. Amino acids: CSVEDPGKAGELFF.

This clonotype was counted many times. The rearrangement uses TRBV11-3 and TRBJ1-2; TRBD1 matches at 7 bases. With V trimmed by 5 bases and J by 4 bases, 13 bases remained unmatched. The CDR3 is 16 amino acids. CDR1 and CDR2 from the germline V gene are SGHNT and YENEEA. The CDR3 loop reads CASSPRDSPLLYGYTF. DNA of the CDR3: TGTGCCAGCAGCCCCCGGGACAGCCCGTTACTCTATGGCTACACCTTC.

This clonotype has at least ten counts. The chain joins TRBV5-1 to TRBJ2-7; tentatively, D is TRBD1 or TRBD2 (5 bases each). Germline CDR1 is SGHRS and CDR2 is YFSETQ. The V end was cut by 5 bases, the J end by 2 bases, with 14 bases between. The length of the CDR3 is 14 residues. CDR3 DNA sequence: TGCGCCAGCAGAATGGGGCAGGGACCCTACGAGCAGTACTTC. This sequence encodes CASRMGQGPYEQYF.

This clonotype has a count of ten or more. The J gene is TRBJ2-2, the V gene TRBV7-3, with D tentatively TRBD1 (7 bases). Trimming removed 2 bases at V and 0 bases at J, with 19 bases between. This CDR3 region has 19 residues. CDR1 is SGHTA and CDR2 is FQGTGA in the germline V gene. In DNA form, the CDR3 reads TGTGCCAGCAGCTTAGGGCGGGACAGTAATCCAGCGAACACCGGGGAGCTGTTTTTT. Translating gives CASSLGRDSNPANTGELFF.

This clonotype was seen at least ten times. This chain uses TRBV7-2 with TRBJ2-1; TRBD1 matches 8 bases. Germline assignment: CDR1 SGHTA and CDR2 FQGNSA. Unmatched junction bases numbered 5, after V lost 4 bases and J lost 3 bases. The CDR3 sequence is 15 residues long. The chain's CDR3 is CASSYQQGVYNEQFF. The CDR3 DNA reads TGTGCCAGCAGCTACCAACAGGGGGTCTACAATGAGCAGTTCTTC.

This clonotype was counted many times. The chain joins TRBV12-3 or TRBV12-4 to TRBJ2-1; possibly TRBD2 for D (6 bases). This CDR3 comprises 17 residues. V lost 5 bases, J lost 7 bases, and 24 bases lay in between. The CDR3 coding sequence is TGTGCCAGCAGTCTTGGCGGTGGGGGGAGAGTTAGGAATGAGCAGTTCTTC. Its protein is CASSLGGGGRVRNEQFF.

This clonotype was seen many times. The chain employs TRBV28 and TRBJ2-7; possible D gene TRBD1, 6 bases. With 2 bases removed from V and 4 bases from J, the gap between germline ends came to 18 bases. CDR3 length: 16 amino acids. The germline CDR1 and CDR2 sequences are MDHEN and SYDVKM. The CDR3 DNA reads TGTGCCAGCAGTTTAGCCGGGACAATCGCCGGATACGAGCAGTACTTC. As protein: CASSLAGTIAGYEQYF.

The table lists this clonotype with many counts. The chain links TRBV5-1 to TRBJ1-2, with D possibly TRBD1 on 6 matching bases. V was cut by 7 bases and J by 8 bases, with 12 bases left in between. The length of the CDR3 is 11 residues. Germline values: CDR1 SGHRS, CDR2 YFSETQ. CDR3 loop: CASLGGDGYTF. CDR3 nucleotides: TGCGCCAGCTTGGGGGGCGACGGCTACACCTTC.

In this sample, this clonotype turned up many times. The rearrangement links TRBV29-1 to TRBJ1-5; 7 positions match TRBD1. V lost 4 bases, J lost 1 base, and 4 bases stayed unmatched. The CDR3 has 14 amino acids. Germline V CDR1 and CDR2: SQVTM, ANQGSEA. CDR3 sequence: CSVGETGSNQPQHF. The DNA for the CDR3 is TGCAGCGTTGGGGAGACAGGGAGCAATCAGCCCCAGCATTTT. Combining the CDR3 with reference TRBV29-1 and TRBJ1-5 gives the whole variable domain SAVISQKPSRDICQRGTSLTIQCQVDSQVTMMFWYRQQPGQSLTLIATANQGSEATYESGFVIDKFPISRPNLTFSTLTVSNMSPEDSSIYLCSVGETGSNQPQHFGDGTRLSIL.